This TCR beta chain was recovered during a study of CD8 T cells in ankylosing spondylitis. Findings of the study overall: About 8 highly homologous variants made up a TCR beta motif that seemed to typify ankylosing spondylitis blood.

There are 15 residues in the CDR3. V lost 3 bases and J 1 base, leaving 15 bases between the germline ends. The germline gives CDR1 GTSNPN, CDR2 SVGIG (reference sequence). On this clonotype itself: The antigen remains undetermined.

TCRdb re-called the 5' RACE reads through MiXCR, storing one row per CDR3 protein. The repertoire holds over 400,000 distinct CDR3 sequences, with roughly a quarter as singletons. V is TRBV30 and J is TRBJ1-1, with a possible D match to TRBD1 (5 bases). The sequence was collected from a male donor with ankylosing spondylitis. The sequenced sample consisted of blood, either unsorted or a sorted T cell fraction (not recorded which). The CDR3 region has the DNA TGTGCCTGGAGCGGCCCGGGGACGACGAACACTGAAGCTTTCTTT. Translating gives CAWSGPGTTNTEAFF.